These T cell receptor beta chains were read from a single sample in a study of blood T cells in healthy people across ages. MiXCR was run by TCRdb on the 5' RACE reads, yielding one entry per CDR3 protein. The sample holds around 900,000 distinct CDR3 sequences, around 26% seen once. Source material: blood. The receptors come from a woman older than 75 in good health. Each CDR3 is given with its conserved first and last residue. A D gene is named only where the DNA matches it firmly. Only part of the rows carry a size: once, few, many, or a class if the clone is expanded.

J,D,V,size,DNA,CDR3
TRBJ1-1,-,TRBV18,-,TGTGCCAGCTCACCAGGTGCGCAGGGGTTGTACACTGAAGCTTTCTTT,CASSPGAQGLYTEAFF
TRBJ2-1,TRBD2,TRBV9,-,TGTGCCAGCAGCTTACGGGATAGCGGGGGGAACAATGAGCAGTTCTTC,CASSLRDSGGNNEQFF
TRBJ2-5,TRBD1,TRBV7-2,many,TGTGCCAGCAGCTTAGTCCGGACAGGGGTCCAGTACTTC,CASSLVRTGVQYF
TRBJ2-1,-,TRBV5-6,many,TGTGCCAGCAGCTTGAGGGATGAGCAGTTCTTC,CASSLRDEQFF
TRBJ1-5,-,TRBV5-5,many,TGTGCCAGCAGCTTGGGGACCCTGGACAATCAGCCCCAGCATTTT,CASSLGTLDNQPQHF
TRBJ2-1,TRBD2,TRBV15,few,TGTGCCACCAGCCGGACTAGAGAGTCAAGTAATGAGCAGTTCTTC,CATSRTRESSNEQFF
TRBJ1-2,TRBD1,TRBV2,-,TGTGCCAGCAGTGAAAGTGGACAGGGAGGGGCTAACTATGGCTACACCTTC,CASSESGQGGANYGYTF
TRBJ2-5,-,TRBV7-9,many,TGTGCCAGCAGCTTAGAGGGGGGGAAGGAGACCCAGTACTTC,CASSLEGGKETQYF
TRBJ2-3,-,TRBV7-2,many,TGTGCCAGCAGCCCATACGGGGATACGCAGTATTTT,CASSPYGDTQYF
TRBJ2-2,-,TRBV6-2/TRBV6-3,few,TGTGCCAGCAGAGACCTTCCCCCCAGGGTAGCCGGGGAGCTGTTTTTT,CASRDLPPRVAGELFF
TRBJ1-5,-,TRBV3-1,-,TGTGCCAGCAGCCTAGGGGCTCGGAGCAATCAGCCCCAGCATTTT,CASSLGARSNQPQHF
TRBJ2-3,TRBD2,TRBV4-3,many,TGCGCCAGCAGCCAAGATTCCCTAGCGGGACCCACAGATACGCAGTATTTT,CASSQDSLAGPTDTQYF
TRBJ1-3,TRBD1,TRBV4-3,-,TGCGCCAGCAGCCAAGATTTGATCCGCGGGACAGGCGCCTACTCTGGAAACACCATATATTTT,CASSQDLIRGTGAYSGNTIYF
TRBJ2-1,TRBD2,TRBV5-1,many,TGCGCCAGCAGCAAACTAGCGGGGGGGCCCTCCTACAATGAGCAGTTCTTC,CASSKLAGGPSYNEQFF